This T cell receptor (beta chain) was documented in a study of early T cells in non-severe SARS-CoV-2 infection. As for the study in general: Sequencing was performed on bulk RNA from unsorted whole blood, leaving chains unpaired.

Researchers attached unique molecular identifiers to individual cDNA molecules. TCRdb re-derived calls from the 5' RACE reads in MiXCR, one entry per CDR3 protein. The repertoire holds approximately 50,000 distinct CDR3 sequences, with approximately 12% as singletons. General study points: Matching results from VDJdb favored anti-spike CD8 responses, leaving private and CD4 specificities undetected.

This CDR3 has 14 amino acids. V shed 4 bases and J shed 11 bases, with 15 bases lying between them. Germline V gene lookup returns CDR1 LGHDT and CDR2 YNNKEL (reference sequence). As for this clonotype: Its cognate antigen is unknown.

Source material: whole blood. V usage is TRBV3-1 and J usage is TRBJ1-6, with no clear D. The sequence derives from an adult who was a healthcare worker with PCR-confirmed SARS-CoV-2 infection or an uninfected control (not recorded which). This CDR3 is CASSLGSPGAPLHF. The CDR3 nucleotides read TGTGCCAGCAGCCTTGGGTCACCTGGGGCACCCCTCCACTTT.